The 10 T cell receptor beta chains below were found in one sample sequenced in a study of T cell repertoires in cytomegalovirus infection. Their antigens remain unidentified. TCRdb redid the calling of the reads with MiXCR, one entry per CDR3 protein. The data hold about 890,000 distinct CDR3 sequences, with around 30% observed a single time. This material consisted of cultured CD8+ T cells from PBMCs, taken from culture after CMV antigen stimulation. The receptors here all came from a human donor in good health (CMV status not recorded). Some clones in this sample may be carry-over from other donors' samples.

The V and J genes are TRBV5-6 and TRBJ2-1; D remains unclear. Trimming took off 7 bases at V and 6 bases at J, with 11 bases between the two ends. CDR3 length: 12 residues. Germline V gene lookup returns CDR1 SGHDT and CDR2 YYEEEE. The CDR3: CASSVTANEQFF. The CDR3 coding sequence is TGTGCCAGCTCTGTGACGGCCAATGAGCAGTTCTTC. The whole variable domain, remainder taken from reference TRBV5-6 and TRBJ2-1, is DAGVTQSPTHLIKTRGQQVTLRCSPKSGHDTVSWYQQALGQGPQFIFQYYEEEERQRGNFPDRFSGHQFPNYSSELNVNALLLGDSALYLCASSVTANEQFFGPGTRLTVL.

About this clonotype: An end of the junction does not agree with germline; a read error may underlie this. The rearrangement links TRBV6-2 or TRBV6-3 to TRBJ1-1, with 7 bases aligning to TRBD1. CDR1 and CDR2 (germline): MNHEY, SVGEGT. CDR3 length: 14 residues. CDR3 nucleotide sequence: TGTGTCAGCAGTAACTCCGCGACAGGGTTGGAAGCTTTCTTT. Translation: CVSSNSATGLEAFF.

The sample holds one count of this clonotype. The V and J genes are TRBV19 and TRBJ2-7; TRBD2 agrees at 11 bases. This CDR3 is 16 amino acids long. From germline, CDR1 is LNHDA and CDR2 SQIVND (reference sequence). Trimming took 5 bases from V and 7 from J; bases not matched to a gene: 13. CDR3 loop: CASSLRPTSGEGEQYF. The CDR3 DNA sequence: TGTGCCAGTAGTTTACGGCCGACTAGCGGGGAAGGGGAGCAGTACTTC.

The CDR3 sequence: CASSPGTSGGAGRETQYF. CDR3 sequence (DNA): TGTGCCAGCAGTCCTGGGACTAGCGGGGGGGCAGGGCGAGAGACCCAGTACTTC. The chain employs TRBV6-6 and TRBJ2-5; TRBD2 aligns across 16 bases. CDR3 length: 18 residues. Germline loops: CDR1 MNHNY, CDR2 SVGAGI (reference sequence). V shed 5 bases, J shed 4 bases, and the junction held 10 bases outside the gene matches.

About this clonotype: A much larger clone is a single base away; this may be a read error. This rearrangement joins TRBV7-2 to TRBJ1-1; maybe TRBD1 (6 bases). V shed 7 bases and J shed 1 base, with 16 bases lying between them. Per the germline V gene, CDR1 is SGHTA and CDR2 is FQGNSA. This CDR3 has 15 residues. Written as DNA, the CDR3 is TGTGCCAGCATCTTTCGACGGGGGCGGAACACTGAAGCTTTCTTT. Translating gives CASIFRRGRNTEAFF.

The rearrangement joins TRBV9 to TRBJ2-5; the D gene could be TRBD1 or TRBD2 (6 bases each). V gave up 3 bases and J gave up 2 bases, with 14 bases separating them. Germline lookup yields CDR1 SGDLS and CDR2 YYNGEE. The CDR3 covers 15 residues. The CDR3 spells CASSEKGGIQETQYF. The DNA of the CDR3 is TGTGCCAGCAGCGAAAAGGGGGGCATACAAGAGACCCAGTACTTC.

CDR3 protein: CASRGLSGEQFF. The CDR3 region has the DNA TGTGCCAGCAGGGGTCTGTCGGGTGAGCAGTTCTTC. This chain connects TRBV2 to TRBJ2-1; D not certain. V lost 6 bases, J lost 9 bases, and 12 bases lay in between. In germline, CDR1 is SNHLY, CDR2 FYNNEI. The CDR3 runs 12 residues.

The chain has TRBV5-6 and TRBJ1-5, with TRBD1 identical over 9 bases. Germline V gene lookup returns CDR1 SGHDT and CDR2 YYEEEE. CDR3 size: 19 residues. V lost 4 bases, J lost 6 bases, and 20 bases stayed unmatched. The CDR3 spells CASSQNAGQGLQGGQPQHF. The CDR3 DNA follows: TGTGCCAGCAGCCAAAATGCGGGACAGGGCCTCCAGGGGGGTCAGCCCCAGCATTTT.

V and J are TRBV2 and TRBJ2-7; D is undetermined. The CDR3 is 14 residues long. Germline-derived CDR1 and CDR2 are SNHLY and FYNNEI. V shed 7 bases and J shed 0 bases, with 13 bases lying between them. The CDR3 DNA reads TGTGCCAGCACCGACAAGATAAGCTCCTACGAGCAGTACTTC. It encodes CASTDKISSYEQYF.

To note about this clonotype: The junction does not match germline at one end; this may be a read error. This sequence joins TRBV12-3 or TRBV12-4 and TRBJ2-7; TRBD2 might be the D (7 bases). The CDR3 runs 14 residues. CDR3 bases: TGTGCCAACAGTCCTCGAGGGGGGGGTGCCGAGCAGTACTTC. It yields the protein CANSPRGGGAEQYF.